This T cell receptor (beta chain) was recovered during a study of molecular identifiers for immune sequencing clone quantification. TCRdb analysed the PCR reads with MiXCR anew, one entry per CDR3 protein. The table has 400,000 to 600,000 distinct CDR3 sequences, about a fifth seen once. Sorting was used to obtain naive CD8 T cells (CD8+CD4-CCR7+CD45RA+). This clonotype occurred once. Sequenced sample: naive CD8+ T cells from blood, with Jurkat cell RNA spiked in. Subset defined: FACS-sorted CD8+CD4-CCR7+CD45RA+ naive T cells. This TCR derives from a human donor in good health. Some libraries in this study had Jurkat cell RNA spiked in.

The CDR3: CASGPSEGLRYEQYF. CDR3 DNA sequence: TGCGCCAGCGGTCCGAGCGAGGGCCTGCGTTACGAGCAGTACTTC. The chain carries TRBV4-1 and TRBJ2-7; tentative D call: TRBD2 (5 bases). CDR1 is MGHRA, CDR2 YSYEKL, per germline. This CDR3 has 15 amino acids. The ends were cut back, 8 bases at V and 4 bases at J, with 21 bases in the middle.